The 30 T cell receptor beta chains listed next were all sequenced from one sample in a study of blood T cell repertoires in COVID-19. Sequenced by immunoSEQ multiplex PCR; TCRdb stores in-frame clones only, minus some. The sample comprises about 170,000 clones, 83% of which are singletons, and 3.5% to 5% rests with the top ten. Sample: PBMCs or T cells enriched from blood (not recorded which). Receptor source: a woman aged 50 to 60 who had recovered from COVID-19.

V and J are TRBV7-9 and TRBJ1-1; TRBD1 is a possible D gene (5 bases). V gave up 5 bases and J gave up 6 bases, with 16 bases separating them. The germline CDR1 and CDR2 sequences are SEHNR and FQNEAQ (reference sequence). This CDR3 contains 14 residues. The CDR3 DNA is TGTGCCAGCAGCCTGTTTACTTGGGGCTCTGAAGCTTTCTTT. Its protein product is CASSLFTWGSEAFF.

The chain is built from TRBV7-9 and TRBJ1-1, with a weak D call TRBD1 (6 bases). Germline values: CDR1 SEHNR, CDR2 FQNEAQ (reference sequence). V lost 6 bases and J lost 1, with 12 bases in between. The CDR3 sequence is 14 residues long. The CDR3 here is CASSIAGANTEAFF. The CDR3 DNA sequence: TGTGCCAGCAGTATTGCAGGGGCGAACACTGAAGCTTTCTTT.

The V gene is TRBV2, the J gene TRBJ1-5; 7 bases are shared with TRBD1. Germline V lookup: CDR1 SNHLY, CDR2 FYNNEI. Trimming removed 5 bases from V and 6 bases from J; junction bases left unmatched: 10. The CDR3 sequence is 15 residues long. CDR3: CASSLPNRGSQPQHF. In DNA, the CDR3 is TGTGCCAGCAGTCTACCAAACAGGGGAAGTCAGCCCCAGCATTTT.

V gene TRBV29-1 combines with J gene TRBJ1-1; perhaps TRBD1 as D (6 bases). The CDR3 covers 14 residues. The V gene lost 4 bases and the J gene lost 0 bases, with 12 bases spanning the gap. The germline V gene encodes CDR1 SQVTM and CDR2 ANQGSEA. CDR3 loop: CSVVVGAVNTEAFF. In nucleotides, the CDR3 is TGCAGCGTTGTGGTGGGGGCAGTGAACACTGAAGCTTTCTTT.

This clone was counted a few times. The chain links TRBV6-5 to TRBJ1-4, with D maybe TRBD1 (6 bases). Trimming stripped 9 bases from V and 7 bases from J, with 12 bases between. Per the germline V gene, CDR1 is MNHEY and CDR2 is SVGAGI. This CDR3 region has 12 residues. CDR3: CARGEQGEKLFF. Written as DNA, the CDR3 is TGTGCCAGAGGGGAACAGGGTGAAAAACTGTTTTTT.

V usage is TRBV19 and J usage is TRBJ1-5; 10 bases fit TRBD1. This CDR3 spans 15 amino acids. CDR1 LNHDA and CDR2 SQIVND come from the germline V gene (reference sequence). V lost 10 bases and J lost 6; bases outside the gene matches: 12. CDR3 in DNA: TGTGCCACTGAGAGGGACAGGGGTTTTAGTCAGCCCCAGCATTTT. Its protein product is CATERDRGFSQPQHF.

The V and J genes are TRBV7-9 and TRBJ1-6; 9 bases are a match to TRBD1. Trimming removed 5 bases from V and 12 bases from J; junction bases left unmatched: 11. CDR1 and CDR2 (germline): SEHNR, FQNEAQ (reference sequence). This CDR3 has 15 residues. The CDR3 is CASSPEDRGRQPLHF. CDR3 coding DNA: TGTGCCAGCAGCCCCGAGGACAGGGGCCGCCAACCCCTCCACTTT.

V usage is TRBV11-3 and J usage is TRBJ2-1; D is possibly TRBD2 (6 bases). Germline V lookup: CDR1 SGHNT, CDR2 YENEEA. The V and J ends lost 5 bases and 10 bases respectively, with 18 bases between them. This CDR3 contains 14 residues. The CDR3 here is CASSLWGTFKEQFF. The CDR3 DNA is TGTGCCAGCAGCCTCTGGGGGACTTTTAAGGAGCAGTTCTTC.

This clone was seen only a few times. The V gene is TRBV27, the J gene TRBJ1-5; TRBD1 agrees at 9 bases. In germline, CDR1 is MNHEY, CDR2 SMNVEV (reference sequence). The V and J ends lost 5 bases and 2 bases, in that order; junction bases with no gene match: 19. This CDR3 comprises 20 residues. CDR3 sequence: CASSGIKTGTGSWGNQPQHF. CDR3 sequence (DNA): TGTGCCAGCAGTGGGATAAAAACCGGGACAGGGTCTTGGGGCAATCAGCCCCAGCATTTT.

J is TRBJ1-2 and V is TRBV4-3, with D hard to call. CDR1 and CDR2 from the germline V gene are LGHNA and YSLEER. V dropped 1 base and J dropped 4 bases, with 13 bases sitting between them. The CDR3 is 15 amino acids. CDR3 sequence (DNA): TGCGCCAGCAGCCAAGCGGGTTATGTTAGCTATGGCTACACCTTC. Translating it yields CASSQAGYVSYGYTF.

Concerning this clone: Mismatch with germline at one junction end may stem from a read error. The J gene is TRBJ2-5, the V gene TRBV7-7; D is unclear. The CDR3 is 13 residues long. The V gene's germline CDR1 is SSHAT and CDR2 FNYEAQ (reference sequence). CDR3 loop: CASSLVPTGTQYF. The CDR3 DNA reads as TGTGCTAGCAGCTTAGTCCCCACGGGGACCCAGTACTTC.

This clone is a singleton in its sample. The chain carries TRBV28 and TRBJ2-3; D unclear. The CDR3 has 12 amino acids. CDR1 and CDR2 (germline): MDHEN, SYDVKM. Trimming took 6 bases from V and 3 from J, leaving 7 bases between them. CDR3 protein: CASREWTDTQYF. In DNA form, the CDR3 reads TGTGCCAGCAGAGAGTGGACAGATACGCAGTATTTT.

The chain carries TRBV3-1 (or the pseudogene TRBV3-2) and TRBJ2-1; D ambiguous. Deletions cut 4 bases from V and 9 bases from J, with 13 bases between. CDR3 length: 13 amino acids. Germline values: CDR1 LGHDT, CDR2 YNNKEL (reference sequence). The CDR3 is CASSPTSLGEQFF. CDR3 DNA sequence: TGTGCCAGCAGCCCAACCTCGCTCGGTGAGCAGTTCTTC.

This clone was recorded at least ten times. The chain joins TRBV9 to TRBJ1-2, with a possible D match to TRBD1 (5 bases). The CDR3 spans 14 residues. Trimming shortened V by 0 bases and J by 6 bases, and 12 bases separated the two germline ends. CDR1 and CDR2 (germline): SGDLS, YYNGEE. The CDR3 spells CASSVAGGIDGYTF. The DNA for the CDR3 is TGTGCCAGCAGCGTAGCGGGGGGGATTGATGGCTACACCTTC.

This chain joins TRBV6-1 and TRBJ1-6; TRBD1 matches 7 bases. Looked up from germline, CDR1 is MNHNS and CDR2 is SASEGT. V gave up 3 bases and J gave up 6 bases; unmatched junction bases: 2. The CDR3 has 14 amino acids. The CDR3 sequence: CASSETGSNSPLHF. CDR3 bases: TGTGCCAGCAGTGAGACAGGGTCTAATTCACCCCTCCACTTT.

The CDR3: CATGAGVGGNQPQHF. CDR3 nucleotide sequence: TGTGCCACGGGTGCCGGGGTTGGGGGCAATCAGCCCCAGCATTTT. This sequence joins TRBV19 and TRBJ1-5; unclear D gene. The length of the CDR3 is 15 residues. V was pared by 10 bases and J by 2 bases, with 18 bases between. In germline, CDR1 is LNHDA, CDR2 SQIVND (reference sequence).

This clone was seen a handful of times. The V gene is TRBV18, the J gene TRBJ1-6, with TRBD1 matching 7 bases. Trimming cost V 2 bases and J 7 bases; bases outside gene matches: 5. The CDR3 sequence is 15 residues long. CDR1 is KGHSH and CDR2 is LQKENI in the germline V gene. The CDR3 reads CASSPVRQGNSPLHF. The CDR3 DNA is TGTGCCAGCTCACCAGTGAGACAGGGAAATTCACCCCTCCACTTT.

V and J are TRBV6-5 and TRBJ2-1, with 10 bases aligning to TRBD2. Germline assignment: CDR1 MNHEY and CDR2 SVGAGI. The junction had 4 bases not matched to a gene; V was cut back by 5 bases and J by 3 bases. The CDR3 covers 15 residues. The CDR3 DNA reads TGTGCCAGCAGTATGGGGACTAGCGTCTACAATGAGCAGTTCTTC. Protein product: CASSMGTSVYNEQFF.

The genes are TRBV5-1 and TRBJ2-5; 8 bases align to TRBD1. Per the germline V gene, CDR1 is SGHRS and CDR2 is YFSETQ. The CDR3 sequence is 15 residues long. V gave up 0 bases and J gave up 5 bases; unmatched junction bases: 6. CDR3: CASSLDGTGGETQYF. The DNA for the CDR3 is TGCGCCAGCAGCTTGGATGGGACAGGTGGGGAGACCCAGTACTTC.

V is TRBV27 and J is TRBJ1-2; 11 bases agree with TRBD1. The V segment lost 5 bases and the J segment 13 bases; nucleotides outside the gene matches: 9. Germline V lookup: CDR1 MNHEY, CDR2 SMNVEV (reference sequence). This CDR3 has 13 residues. CDR3: CASSLRTGGVGTF. CDR3 nucleotides: TGTGCCAGCAGTCTACGGACAGGGGGCGTCGGCACCTTC.

This clone occurred once. The V call is TRBV28, the J call TRBJ2-5; TRBD1 matches at 9 bases. The CDR3 has 15 amino acids. With 5 bases clipped from V and 5 bases from J, the junction kept 9 bases outside the gene matches. Germline loops: CDR1 MDHEN, CDR2 SYDVKM. This chain's CDR3 is CASSLAGTGRETQYF. CDR3 in DNA: TGTGCCAGCAGTCTAGCCGGGACAGGGAGGGAGACCCAGTACTTC.

This clone was recorded once. The J gene is TRBJ2-7, the V gene TRBV5-4, with a tentative D call TRBD2 (6 bases). Germline CDR1 and CDR2: SGHNT and YYREEE (reference sequence). V was cut by 3 bases and J by 0 bases, with 13 bases left in between. The CDR3 is 15 amino acids. CDR3 loop: CASSWGGAGSYEQYV. The DNA for the CDR3 is TGTGCCAGCAGCTGGGGAGGTGCAGGCTCCTACGAGCAGTACGTC.

The chain links TRBV9 to TRBJ2-1, with 13 bases identical to TRBD2. The CDR3 is made up of 16 amino acids. Germline V gene sequence: CDR1 SGDLS, CDR2 YYNGEE. The V gene end was trimmed by 4 bases and the J gene end by 4 bases; junction bases not matched to a gene: 5. The CDR3 loop is CASSSGLAGDYNEQFF. In nucleotides, the CDR3 is TGTGCCAGCAGCTCCGGACTAGCGGGGGATTACAATGAGCAGTTCTTC.

The rearrangement joins TRBV15 to TRBJ1-4; TRBD1 aligns across 9 bases. The CDR3 contains 16 residues. V was clipped by 1 base and J by 8 bases; unmatched bases: 8. Germline values: CDR1 LNHNV, CDR2 YYDKDF (reference sequence). Here the CDR3 DNA reads TGTGCCACCAGCAGAGCGCGGGGACAGGGAGGAGAAAAACTGTTTTTT. This translates into CATSRARGQGGEKLFF. Full variable domain (outside the CDR3, taken from reference TRBV15 and TRBJ1-4): DAMVIQNPRYQVTQFGKPVTLSCSQTLNHNVMYWYQQKSSQAPKLLFHYYDKDFNNEADTPDNFQSRRPNTSFCFLDIRSPGLGDTAMYLCATSRARGQGGEKLFFGSGTQLSVL.

In its sample, this clone was seen a few times. The V and J genes are TRBV19 and TRBJ1-5; D uncertain. Looked up from germline, CDR1 is LNHDA and CDR2 is SQIVND (reference sequence). CDR3 size: 15 residues. The V end was cut by 3 bases, the J end by 0 bases, with 9 bases between. CDR3 sequence reads: CASSMAQYSNQPQHF. The CDR3 nucleotides are TGTGCCAGTAGTATGGCCCAATATAGCAATCAGCCCCAGCATTTT.

The chain uses TRBV19 and TRBJ1-2, with TRBD1 matching 7 bases. Germline V gives CDR1 LNHDA, CDR2 SQIVND (reference sequence). The CDR3 spans 15 residues. Losses at the gene ends were 3 bases for V and 0 bases for J; bases not matched to a gene: 4. This CDR3 is CASSMGQPTNYGYTF. CDR3 DNA: TGTGCCAGTAGTATGGGACAGCCTACTAACTATGGCTACACCTTC.

J is TRBJ1-6 and V is TRBV28, with D unresolved. Germline V gene data show CDR1 as MDHEN and CDR2 as SYDVKM. V was cut by 7 bases and J by 0 bases, with 7 bases left in between. The CDR3 loop spans 14 amino acids. Here the CDR3 reads CASNSGSYNSPLHF. The CDR3 nucleotides read TGTGCCAGCAACTCGGGCTCCTATAATTCACCCCTCCACTTT.

The J gene is TRBJ1-1, the V gene TRBV4-3, with D perhaps matching TRBD1 (6 bases). V gave up 1 base and J gave up 1 base, with 13 bases separating them. Germline V gene data show CDR1 as LGHNA and CDR2 as YSLEER. The CDR3 has 16 amino acids. CDR3 DNA: TGCGCCAGCAGCCAAGTAGGGGGGGGCTGGAACACTGAAGCTTTCTTT. This gives the protein CASSQVGGGWNTEAFF.

V usage is TRBV6-5 and J usage is TRBJ2-3, with no clear D. This CDR3 contains 14 residues. The V gene lost 2 bases and the J gene lost 8 bases, with 14 bases spanning the gap. Germline-derived CDR1 and CDR2 are MNHEY and SVGAGI. In DNA form, the CDR3 reads TGTGCCAGCAGTTACGGTGCCACAGTGGTTACGCAGTATTTT. Its translation: CASSYGATVVTQYF.

The chain joins TRBV5-1 to TRBJ2-2; the D gene is possibly TRBD2 (6 bases). V lost 0 bases, J lost 4 bases, and 10 bases lay in between. Germline V gives CDR1 SGHRS, CDR2 YFSETQ. CDR3 length: 15 amino acids. DNA for the CDR3: TGCGCCAGCAGCTTGGGCATGGGGGGCACCGGGGAGCTGTTTTTT. Translating it yields CASSLGMGGTGELFF. The full variable domain, with the rest looked up from reference TRBV5-1 and TRBJ2-2, is KAGVTQTPRYLIKTRGQQVTLSCSPISGHRSVSWYQQTPGQGLQFLFEYFSETQRNKGNFPGRFSGRQFSNSRSEMNVSTLELGDSALYLCASSLGMGGTGELFFGEGSRLTVL.